The rows below give T cell receptor beta chains drawn from one sample of a study of response to subunit inactivated influenza vaccine. Via MiXCR, TCRdb re-called the RT-PCR reads, giving one row per CDR3 protein. The profile shows roughly 290,000 distinct CDR3 sequences, 21% of them singletons. Material: PBMCs from blood, obtained around 22 months after vaccination. All receptors derive from a man aged 45 to 70 who received an inactivated influenza vaccine. Both conserved end residues are part of each CDR3. The D gene is left open where the match is weak. Size is omitted from some rows. Given values are once, few, many or a class for expanded clones.

D	size	J	V	CDR3	DNA
.	.	TRBJ1-4	TRBV4-1	CASSQVRPQWGAAASNEKLFF	TGCGCCAGCAGCCAAGTTCGCCCACAGTGGGGGGCCGCCGCATCGAATGAAAAACTGTTTTTT
.	few	TRBJ1-4	TRBV4-2	CASSQDPRGTGEKLFF	TGTGCCAGCAGCCAAGACCCCAGGGGAACGGGGGAAAAACTGTTTTTT
.	.	TRBJ2-5	TRBV28	CASRTDYQETQYF	TGTGCCAGCAGAACAGATTACCAAGAGACCCAGTACTTC
TRBD2	few	TRBJ2-1	TRBV14	CASSQAGGLNEQFF	TGTGCCAGCAGCCAAGCGGGGGGGCTCAATGAGCAGTTCTTC
.	few	TRBJ1-2	TRBV28	CASSFPDGYTF	TGTGCCAGCAGTTTTCCGGATGGCTACACCTTC
.	many	TRBJ1-2	TRBV20-1	CSAIGGYGYTF	TGCAGTGCGATCGGAGGTTATGGCTACACCTTC
TRBD2	.	TRBJ2-7	TRBV10-3	CAIREDGGSWYEQYF	TGTGCCATCAGGGAGGATGGCGGGAGCTGGTACGAGCAGTACTTC
.	few	TRBJ1-4	TRBV12-3/TRBV12-4	CASSQVTQLKLFF	TGTGCCAGCAGCCAAGTAACACAACTAAAACTGTTTTTT
.	.	TRBJ1-2	TRBV19	CASSISAARLNYGYTF	TGTGCCAGTAGTATATCCGCCGCTCGATTAAACTATGGCTACACCTTC
TRBD2	.	TRBJ2-7	TRBV7-8	CASSTLGTSGYEQYF	TGTGCCAGCAGCACTTTAGGGACTAGCGGCTACGAGCAGTACTTC
.	once	TRBJ2-2	TRBV24-1	CATSDFRVGGVLFF	TGTGCCACCAGTGATTTCCGCGTGGGCGGGGTGCTGTTTTTT
TRBD1	few	TRBJ1-1	TRBV3-1	CASSQGSQGATEAFF	TGTGCCAGCAGCCAAGGATCGCAGGGGGCCACTGAAGCTTTCTTT
TRBD1	.	TRBJ1-4	TRBV7-3	CASSLPGQFNEKLFF	TGTGCCAGCAGCCTACCGGGACAGTTTAATGAAAAACTGTTTTTT
.	.	TRBJ1-2	TRBV10-2	CASSEYRTNYGYTF	TGCGCCAGCAGTGAGTACAGAACTAACTATGGCTACACCTTC
.	.	TRBJ2-2	TRBV6-5	CASSWLASGELFF	TGTGCCAGCAGTTGGCTAGCCTCCGGGGAGCTGTTTTTT
.	many	TRBJ1-6	TRBV2	CASSPRQVDNSPLHF	TGTGCCAGCAGTCCTCGACAGGTTGATAATTCACCCCTCCACTTT
.	.	TRBJ1-6	TRBV6-1	CASRETVNSPLHF	TGTGCCTCTCGGGAGACAGTCAATTCACCCCTCCACTTT
.	.	TRBJ1-3	TRBV30	CAWSSSTGNTIYF	TGTGCCTGGAGTTCGTCAACTGGAAACACCATATATTTT
TRBD2	.	TRBJ2-3	TRBV12-3/TRBV12-4	CASSFGGVVDTQYF	TGTGCCAGCAGTTTTGGGGGGGTAGTGGATACGCAGTATTTT
TRBD2	few	TRBJ2-2	TRBV5-1	CASSSTSGRSTGELFF	TGCGCCAGCAGCTCCACTAGCGGGAGAAGCACCGGGGAGCTGTTTTTT
.	.	TRBJ2-1	TRBV20-1	CSASFQHNEQFF	TGCAGTGCTAGCTTCCAACACAATGAGCAGTTCTTC
TRBD1	few	TRBJ2-5	TRBV2	CASTGQGETQYF	TGTGCCAGCACGGGACAGGGAGAGACCCAGTACTTC
.	many	TRBJ1-1	TRBV5-1	CASSLAVQLNTEAFF	TGCGCCAGCAGCTTGGCGGTACAGTTAAACACTGAAGCTTTCTTT
.	.	TRBJ1-4	TRBV28	CASSFVPAGEKLFF	TGTGCCAGCAGTTTCGTCCCGGCGGGAGAAAAACTGTTTTTT
TRBD2	few	TRBJ2-7	TRBV14	CASSLRSGLAGYEQYF	TGTGCCAGCAGCCTGCGGTCAGGACTAGCGGGCTACGAGCAGTACTTC
.	few	TRBJ2-3	TRBV7-9	CASSFLAYISDTQYF	TGTGCCAGCAGCTTTTTAGCGTATATCTCAGATACGCAGTATTTT
.	many	TRBJ1-2	TRBV10-3	CAISGNSEVYGYTF	TGTGCCATCAGTGGAAACTCCGAGGTCTATGGCTACACCTTC
.	few	TRBJ2-1	TRBV19	CASSIYLDQYNEQFF	TGTGCCAGTAGTATTTACTTGGACCAGTACAATGAGCAGTTCTTC
.	few	TRBJ1-4	TRBV15	CATSIGGSSNEKLFF	TGTGCCACCAGCATAGGAGGAAGTTCTAATGAAAAACTGTTTTTT